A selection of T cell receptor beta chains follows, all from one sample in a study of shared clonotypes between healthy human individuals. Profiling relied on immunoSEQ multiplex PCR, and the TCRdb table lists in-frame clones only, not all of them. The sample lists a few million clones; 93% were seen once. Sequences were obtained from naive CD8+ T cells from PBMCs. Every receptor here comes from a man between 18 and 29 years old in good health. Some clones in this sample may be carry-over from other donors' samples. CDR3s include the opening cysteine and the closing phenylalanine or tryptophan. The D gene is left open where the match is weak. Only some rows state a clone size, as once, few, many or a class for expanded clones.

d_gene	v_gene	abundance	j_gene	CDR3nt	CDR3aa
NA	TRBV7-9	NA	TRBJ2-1	TGTGCCAGCAGGAGCCTACTCGTACCCAATGAGCAGTTCTTC	CASRSLLVPNEQFF
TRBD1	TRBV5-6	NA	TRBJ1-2	TGTGCCAGCAGCTTGCCTGGGACAGGAGAAGGCTACACCTTC	CASSLPGTGEGYTF
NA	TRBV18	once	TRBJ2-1	TGTGCCAGCTCACCCCTCAAGTTCACCCATGAGCAGTTCTTC	CASSPLKFTHEQFF
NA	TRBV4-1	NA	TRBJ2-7	TGCGCCAGCAGCCAAGATGGGGCAGGGGTCTACGAGCAGTACTTC	CASSQDGAGVYEQYF
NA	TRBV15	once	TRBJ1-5	TGTGCCACCAGCCTACGGGGGGGTGTTGGCAATCAGCCCCAGCATTTT	CATSLRGGVGNQPQHF
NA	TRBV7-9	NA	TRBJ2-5	TGTGCCAGCAGCTTATCCACCCAGGTGACCCAGTACTTC	CASSLSTQVTQYF
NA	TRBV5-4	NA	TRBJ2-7	TGTGCCAGCAGCTTGTTGGGGGAGGAATTATACGAGCAGTACTTC	CASSLLGEELYEQYF
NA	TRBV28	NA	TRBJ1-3	TGTGCCAGCAGCAACCTAAAACAGGTCTCTGGAAACACCATATATTTT	CASSNLKQVSGNTIYF
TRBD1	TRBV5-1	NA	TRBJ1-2	TGCGCCAGCAGCTTGGCTTTCCGGGACAGGGCCCCCTTTAACTATGGCTACACCTTC	CASSLAFRDRAPFNYGYTF
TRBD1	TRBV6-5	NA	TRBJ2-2	TGTGCCAGCAGGAGGGACAGATGGAGCTCCGGGGAGCTGTTTTTT	CASRRDRWSSGELFF
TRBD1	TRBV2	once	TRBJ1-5	TGTGCCAGCACCCTGTCAGGGACAGCTGGGAATCAGCCCCAGCATTTT	CASTLSGTAGNQPQHF
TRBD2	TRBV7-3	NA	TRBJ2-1	TGTGCCAGCAGCCCAACTAGCGGGTACAATGAGCAGTTCTTC	CASSPTSGYNEQFF
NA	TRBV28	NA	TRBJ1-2	TGTGCCACAAGGTGGGCGAATGGCTACACCTTC	CATRWANGYTF